Below, 16 T cell receptor beta chains from the same sample are listed, as sequenced in a study of shared clonotypes between healthy human individuals. Terminally differentiated effector memory CD45RA+ cells were left out of the naive CD8 fraction, which was CD45RO-negative and positively selected for CCR7. Data came from immunoSEQ multiplex PCR; TCRdb stores just in-frame clones and leaves some out. In the table there are 2 million to 2.5 million clones, under 95% of which are singletons. Source material: naive CD8+ T cells from PBMCs. The receptors shown here come from a man between 18 and 35 years old in good health. Some clones in this sample may be carry-over from other donors' samples.

The rearrangement uses TRBV9 and TRBJ2-7, with 11 bases matching TRBD1. The CDR3 covers 15 residues. Germline V gene sequence: CDR1 SGDLS, CDR2 YYNGEE. V was pared by 4 bases and J by 2 bases, with 5 bases of the junction left unmatched. The CDR3 region has the DNA TGTGCCAGCAGCCCGTGGGGACAGGGGGCCTACGAGCAGTACTTC. Encoded protein: CASSPWGQGAYEQYF.

This clone has a single count. The J gene is TRBJ2-1, the V gene TRBV29-1; perhaps D is TRBD1 or TRBD2 (5 bases each). The CDR3 is made up of 12 amino acids. Germline V lookup: CDR1 SQVTM, CDR2 ANQGSEA. V was shortened by 4 bases and J by 6 bases, with 10 bases between the two germline ends. Written as DNA, the CDR3 is TGCAGCGTTGCCTTGGGGGTCAATGAGCAGTTCTTC. Translating gives CSVALGVNEQFF.

V is TRBV4-1 and J is TRBJ1-2; no clear D gene. Trimming took off 0 bases at V and 0 bases at J, with 8 bases between the two ends. The CDR3 length is 15 residues. Germline V gene sequence: CDR1 MGHRA, CDR2 YSYEKL. CDR3 protein: CASSQDLLANYGYTF. For the CDR3, the DNA is TGCGCCAGCAGCCAAGATCTCTTAGCTAACTATGGCTACACCTTC.

V usage is TRBV20-1 and J usage is TRBJ2-1; possibly TRBD1 for D (5 bases). Germline CDR1 is DFQATT and CDR2 is SNEGSKA (reference sequence). V gave up 5 bases and J gave up 10 bases, with 9 bases separating them. CDR3 length equals 10 residues. This CDR3 is CSAGKGEQFF. The CDR3 DNA follows: TGCAGTGCTGGGAAGGGGGAGCAGTTCTTC.

The chain combines TRBV7-9 with TRBJ2-7, with 9 nucleotides matching TRBD2. Germline loops: CDR1 SEHNR, CDR2 FQNEAQ (reference sequence). J lost 5 bases, V lost 9 bases, and 11 bases had no gene match. This CDR3 comprises 14 residues. This chain's CDR3 is CASSRGGLDHEQYF. For the CDR3, the DNA is TGTGCCAGTTCGCGGGGGGGACTTGATCACGAGCAGTACTTC. The full variable domain, in which reference TRBV7-9 and TRBJ2-7 provide the parts outside the CDR3, is DTGVSQNPRHKITKRGQNVTFRCDPISEHNRLYWYRQTLGQGPEFLTYFQNEAQLEKSRLLSDRFSAERPKGSFSTLEIQRTEQGDSAMYLCASSRGGLDHEQYFGPGTRLTVT.

The gene calls are TRBV19 and TRBJ2-1; 12 bases are shared with TRBD2. With V trimmed by 6 bases and J by 2 bases, 5 bases remained unmatched. Germline V gene data show CDR1 as LNHDA and CDR2 as SQIVND (reference sequence). The CDR3 has 16 amino acids. CDR3 DNA: TGTGCCAGTAGATACTCTAGCGGGAGGGCCTACAATGAGCAGTTCTTC. It codes for CASRYSSGRAYNEQFF.

The V and J genes are TRBV4-1 and TRBJ1-2; 8 bases align to TRBD1. CDR3 length: 15 amino acids. Germline V CDR1 and CDR2: MGHRA, YSYEKL. J lost 8 bases, V lost 4 bases, and 12 bases had no gene match. CDR3 region: CASSPLDREREGYTF. The CDR3 nucleotides read TGCGCCAGCAGCCCCTTGGACAGGGAAAGGGAAGGCTACACCTTC.

The rearrangement uses TRBV7-2 and TRBJ2-7; D is perhaps TRBD2 (6 bases). CDR3 length equals 17 residues. V was cut by 6 bases and J by 3 bases, with 24 bases left in between. Germline V lookup: CDR1 SGHTA, CDR2 FQGNSA. The CDR3 nucleotides are TGTGCCAGCAGTTCGGCTACAATAGCGGCCCCTAACTACGAGCAGTACTTC. Encoded protein: CASSSATIAAPNYEQYF. Looking up the rest from reference TRBV7-2 and TRBJ2-7 gives the full variable domain: GAGVSQSPSNKVTEKGKDVELRCDPISGHTALYWYRQSLGQGLEFLIYFQGNSAPDKSGLPSDRFSAERTGGSVSTLTIQRTQQEDSAVYLCASSSATIAAPNYEQYFGPGTRLTVT.

The chain uses TRBV6-5 and TRBJ1-1; D might be TRBD1 (5 bases). CDR1 and CDR2 from the germline V gene are MNHEY and SVGAGI. Trimming cost V 6 bases and J 3 bases, with 14 bases left between them. The CDR3 spans 14 residues. The CDR3 region has the DNA TGTGCCAGCAGAATAACATGGGGGGACACTGAAGCTTTCTTT. Protein product: CASRITWGDTEAFF.

The chain has TRBV13 and TRBJ1-2; unclear D gene. The CDR3 is 15 residues long. The V end was cut by 7 bases, the J end by 8 bases, with 23 bases between. Germline V gives CDR1 PRHDT, CDR2 FYEKMQ (reference sequence). CDR3 sequence: CASTGPIHRVRGYTF. The CDR3, as DNA: TGTGCCAGCACTGGACCCATCCACCGCGTCCGGGGCTACACCTTC.

The V and J genes are TRBV5-1 and TRBJ2-1; 7 positions agree with TRBD2. The CDR3 has 16 amino acids. Germline-derived CDR1 and CDR2 are SGHRS and YFSETQ. V lost 0 bases to trimming and J lost 3 bases; unmatched junction nucleotides: 6. The CDR3 here is CASSLARTGGYNEQFF. The CDR3 DNA reads as TGCGCCAGCAGCTTGGCCAGAACGGGAGGCTACAATGAGCAGTTCTTC.

The chain carries TRBV13 and TRBJ1-1; no clear D gene. Germline loops: CDR1 PRHDT, CDR2 FYEKMQ (reference sequence). The V end lost 10 bases, the J end lost 8 bases, and 14 bases lay between the germline ends. The CDR3 loop spans 11 amino acids. This CDR3 is CATRVPEEAFF. The CDR3, as DNA: TGTGCCACACGGGTGCCCGAAGAAGCTTTCTTT. Together with reference TRBV13 and TRBJ1-1, the CDR3 gives the full variable domain: AAGVIQSPRHLIKEKRETATLKCYPIPRHDTVYWYQQGPGQDPQFLISFYEKMQSDKGSIPDRFSAQQFSDYHSELNMSSLELGDSALYFCATRVPEEAFFGQGTRLTVV.

In its sample, this clone was seen once. The gene calls are TRBV6-5 and TRBJ2-7; tentatively, D is TRBD1 or TRBD2 (5 bases each). Germline V lookup: CDR1 MNHEY, CDR2 SVGAGI. V was pared by 10 bases and J by 6 bases, with 22 bases between. The CDR3 contains 14 residues. CDR3 sequence reads: CATASGRWGFEQYF. The CDR3 coding sequence is TGTGCCACCGCGTCGGGACGCTGGGGGTTCGAGCAGTACTTC.

The chain is built from TRBV27 and TRBJ2-1; D may be TRBD2 (5 bases). Trimming took off 4 bases at V and 2 bases at J, with 12 bases between the two ends. The germline V gene has CDR1 MNHEY and CDR2 SMNVEV (reference sequence). The CDR3 is 15 residues long. The CDR3 reads CASSYREPAYNEQFF. CDR3 in DNA: TGTGCCAGCAGTTATAGGGAGCCGGCCTACAATGAGCAGTTCTTC.

The V call is TRBV28, the J call TRBJ2-1, with 8 nucleotides matching TRBD2. The CDR3 consists of 18 residues. Germline-derived CDR1 and CDR2 are MDHEN and SYDVKM. V lost 5 bases, J lost 5 bases, and 17 bases stayed unmatched. CDR3 bases: TGTGCCAGCAGTCCACCTCCGGCACTAGCGGCTCTCAACAATGAGCAGTTCTTC. It is translated as CASSPPPALAALNNEQFF.

This chain links TRBV15 with TRBJ1-2; D is uncertain. V was pared by 6 bases and J by 0 bases, with 5 bases between. This CDR3 has 12 residues. Germline V gives CDR1 LNHNV, CDR2 YYDKDF (reference sequence). The CDR3 bases are TGTGCCACCAGTTTAGCTAACTATGGCTACACCTTC. As protein: CATSLANYGYTF.